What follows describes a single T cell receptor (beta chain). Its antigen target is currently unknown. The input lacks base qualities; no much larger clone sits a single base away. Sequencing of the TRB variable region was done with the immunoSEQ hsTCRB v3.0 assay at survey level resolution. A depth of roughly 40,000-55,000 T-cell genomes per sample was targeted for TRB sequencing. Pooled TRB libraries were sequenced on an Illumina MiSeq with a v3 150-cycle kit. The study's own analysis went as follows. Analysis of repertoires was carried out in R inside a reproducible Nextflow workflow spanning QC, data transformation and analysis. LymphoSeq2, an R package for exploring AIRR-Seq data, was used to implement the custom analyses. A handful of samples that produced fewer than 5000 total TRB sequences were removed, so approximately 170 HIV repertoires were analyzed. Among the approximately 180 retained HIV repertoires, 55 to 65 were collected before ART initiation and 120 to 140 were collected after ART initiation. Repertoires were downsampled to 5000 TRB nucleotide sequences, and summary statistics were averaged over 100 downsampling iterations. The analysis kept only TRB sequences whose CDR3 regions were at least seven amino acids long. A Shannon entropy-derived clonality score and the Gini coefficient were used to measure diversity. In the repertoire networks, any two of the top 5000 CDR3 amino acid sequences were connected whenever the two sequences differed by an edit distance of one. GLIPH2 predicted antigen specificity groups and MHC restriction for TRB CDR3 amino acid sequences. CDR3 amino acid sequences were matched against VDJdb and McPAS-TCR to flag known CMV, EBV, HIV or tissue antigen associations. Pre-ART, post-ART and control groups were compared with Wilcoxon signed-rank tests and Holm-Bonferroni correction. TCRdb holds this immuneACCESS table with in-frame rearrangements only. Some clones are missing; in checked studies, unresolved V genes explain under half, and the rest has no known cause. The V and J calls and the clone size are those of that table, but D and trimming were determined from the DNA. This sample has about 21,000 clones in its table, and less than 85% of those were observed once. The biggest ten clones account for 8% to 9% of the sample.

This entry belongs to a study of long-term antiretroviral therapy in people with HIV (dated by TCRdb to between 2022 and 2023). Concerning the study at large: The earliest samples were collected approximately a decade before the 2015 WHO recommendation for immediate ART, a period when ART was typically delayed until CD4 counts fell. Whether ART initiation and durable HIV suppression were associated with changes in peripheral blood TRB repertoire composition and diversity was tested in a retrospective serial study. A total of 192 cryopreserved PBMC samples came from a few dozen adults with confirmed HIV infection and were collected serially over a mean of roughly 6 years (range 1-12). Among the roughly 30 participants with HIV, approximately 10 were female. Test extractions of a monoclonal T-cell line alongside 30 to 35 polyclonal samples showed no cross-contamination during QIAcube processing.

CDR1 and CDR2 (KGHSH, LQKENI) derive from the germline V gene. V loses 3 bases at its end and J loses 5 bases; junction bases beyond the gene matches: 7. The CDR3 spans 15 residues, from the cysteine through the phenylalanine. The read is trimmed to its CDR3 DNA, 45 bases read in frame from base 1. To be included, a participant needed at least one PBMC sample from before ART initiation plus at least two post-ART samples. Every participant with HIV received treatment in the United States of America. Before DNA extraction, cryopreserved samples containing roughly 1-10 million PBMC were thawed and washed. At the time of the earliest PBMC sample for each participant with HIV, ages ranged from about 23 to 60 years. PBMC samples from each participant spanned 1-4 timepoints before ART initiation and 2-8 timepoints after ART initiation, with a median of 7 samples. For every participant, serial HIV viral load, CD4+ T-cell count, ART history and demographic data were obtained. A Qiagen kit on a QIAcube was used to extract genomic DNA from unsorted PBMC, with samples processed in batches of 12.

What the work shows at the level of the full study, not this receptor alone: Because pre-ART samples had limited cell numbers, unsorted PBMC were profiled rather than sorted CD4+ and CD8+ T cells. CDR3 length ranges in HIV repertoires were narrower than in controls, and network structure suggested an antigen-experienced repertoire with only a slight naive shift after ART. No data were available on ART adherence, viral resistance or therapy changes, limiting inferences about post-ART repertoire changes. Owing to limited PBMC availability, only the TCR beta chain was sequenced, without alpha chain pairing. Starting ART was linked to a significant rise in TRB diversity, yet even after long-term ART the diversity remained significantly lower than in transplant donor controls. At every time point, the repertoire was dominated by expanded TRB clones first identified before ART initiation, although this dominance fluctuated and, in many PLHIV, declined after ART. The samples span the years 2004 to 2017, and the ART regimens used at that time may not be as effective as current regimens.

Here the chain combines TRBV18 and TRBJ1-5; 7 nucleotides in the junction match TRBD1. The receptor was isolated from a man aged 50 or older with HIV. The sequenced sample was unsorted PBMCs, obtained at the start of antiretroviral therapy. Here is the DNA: TGTGCCAGCTCACCGATGAGTACAGGGGATCAGCCCCAGCATTTT. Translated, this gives CASSPMSTGDQPQHF.